This TCR beta chain was profiled in a study of identical twins. TCRdb recomputed calls from the 5' RACE reads with MiXCR, one row per CDR3 protein. The table includes a few hundred thousand distinct CDR3 sequences, approximately 8.8% detected once. Germline V gives CDR1 SEHNR, CDR2 FQNEAQ (reference sequence). The V end was cut by 0 bases, the J end by 0 bases, with 14 bases between. The CDR3 has 17 amino acids. The TCR originated in a woman aged 45-59 years in good health. The material sequenced was naive T cells sorted from blood. V usage is TRBV7-9 and J usage is TRBJ1-1; D not certain. CDR3 sequence: CASSLAGWRPMNTEAFF. CDR3 in DNA: TGTGCCAGCAGCTTAGCGGGTTGGCGCCCGATGAACACTGAAGCTTTCTTT.